These 11 T cell receptor beta chains originate from one sample sequenced in a study of blood T cell repertoires in COVID-19. Assay used: immunoSEQ multiplex PCR; TCRdb lists only in-frame clones, some missing. The table includes around 200,000 clones, just over 85% detected once. Material: PBMCs or T cells enriched from blood (not recorded which). Receptor source: a woman in her thirties or forties with acute COVID-19.

The chain recombines TRBV27 with TRBJ2-7; 7 bases map to TRBD1. Germline loops: CDR1 MNHEY, CDR2 SMNVEV (reference sequence). CDR3 length equals 12 residues. With V trimmed by 3 bases and J by 6 bases, 2 bases remained unmatched. The CDR3, as DNA: TGTGCCAGCAGTTTTTCAGGGGGCGAGCAGTACTTC. It is translated as CASSFSGGEQYF.

This clone was detected once. The CDR3: CASSLALASAPSYNEQFF. CDR3 bases: TGTGCCAGCAGCTTAGCCCTGGCTAGCGCCCCCTCCTACAATGAGCAGTTCTTC. This chain uses TRBV7-6 with TRBJ2-1, with D perhaps TRBD2 (6 bases). Germline V gene lookup returns CDR1 SGHVS and CDR2 FNYEAQ. This CDR3 contains 18 residues. The ends were cut back, 0 bases at V and 0 bases at J, with 15 bases in the middle.

The chain couples TRBV6-4 to TRBJ1-1; D unclear. This CDR3 is 13 amino acids long. V dropped 5 bases and J dropped 6 bases, with 13 bases sitting between them. Per the germline V gene, CDR1 is MRHNA and CDR2 is SNTAGT. CDR3 DNA: TGTGCCAGCAGTAGAGACGAGGGCGCTGAAGCTTTCTTT. Residues: CASSRDEGAEAFF.

This chain uses TRBV3-1 (or the pseudogene TRBV3-2) with TRBJ1-3; D may be TRBD1 (5 bases). V was shortened by 4 bases and J by 9 bases, with 13 bases between the two germline ends. This CDR3 has 13 amino acids. Germline CDR1 LGHDT, CDR2 YNNKEL (reference sequence). The CDR3 DNA follows: TGTGCCAGCAGCCCTGCTTTGGGGGGCACCATATATTTT. It encodes CASSPALGGTIYF.

This clone was seen only a few times. The chain uses TRBV21-1 and TRBJ1-1; the D segment call TRBD1 is taken from the table without a DNA check. TRBV21-1 is deemed a pseudogene. The CDR3 loop spans 16 amino acids. Here the CDR3 DNA reads TGTGCCAGCAGCAAAAGGGGACAGGGGGCGCATGTTGAAGCTTTCTTT. Amino acids: CASSKRGQGAHVEAFF.

The CDR3 here is CASSSGVSEAFF. Here the CDR3 DNA reads TGTGCCAGCAGCTCAGGGGTCTCTGAAGCTTTCTTT. The rearrangement links TRBV7-6 to TRBJ1-1; TRBD1 is a possible D gene (6 bases). V shed 4 bases and J shed 6 bases, with 9 bases lying between them. This CDR3 is built from 12 residues. Germline CDR1 reads SGHVS; CDR2 reads FNYEAQ.

The gene calls are TRBV5-1 and TRBJ2-5; 8 bases map to TRBD2. Per germline, CDR1 SGHRS and CDR2 YFSETQ. This CDR3 is built from 14 residues. V lost 4 bases to trimming and J lost 4 bases; unmatched junction nucleotides: 6. The CDR3: CASSPGGATETQYF. The CDR3 coding sequence is TGCGCCAGCAGCCCCGGGGGGGCCACAGAGACCCAGTACTTC.

In its sample, this clone was seen once. The CDR3 region is CASSPGGTEAFF. CDR3 nucleotide sequence: TGTGCCAGCAGTCCAGGGGGGACTGAAGCTTTCTTT. The chain joins TRBV5-8 to TRBJ1-1; 7 nucleotides line up with TRBD1. The CDR3 covers 12 residues. The germline V gene has CDR1 SGHTS and CDR2 YDEGEE. J gave up 5 bases and V 5 bases, and 3 bases lay outside the gene matches.

The gene calls are TRBV3-1 (or the pseudogene TRBV3-2) and TRBJ1-1; no firm D call. Germline V CDR1 and CDR2: LGHDT, YNNKEL (reference sequence). CDR3 length: 12 residues. Trimming stripped 5 bases from V and 6 bases from J, with 10 bases between. CDR3 loop: CASSTPPAEAFF. The CDR3 nucleotides read TGTGCCAGCAGCACTCCCCCGGCTGAAGCTTTCTTT.

This clone was picked up one time. The CDR3 spells CASSLAGGGHVNIGKNIQYF. The CDR3 nucleotides read TGTGCCAGCAGCTTAGCGGGAGGGGGGCATGTCAACATTGGCAAAAACATTCAGTACTTC. The J gene is TRBJ2-4, the V gene TRBV13; 8 bases line up with TRBD2. With 1 base clipped from V and 3 bases from J, the junction kept 17 bases outside the gene matches. This CDR3 comprises 20 residues. Germline-derived CDR1 and CDR2 are PRHDT and FYEKMQ (reference sequence).

The CDR3 protein is CASSLVRVGGYTF. The DNA of the CDR3 is TGTGCCAGCAGCTTAGTCAGGGTCGGGGGCTACACCTTC. The chain uses TRBV11-2 and TRBJ1-2; maybe TRBD1 (5 bases). Germline V CDR1 and CDR2: SGHAT, FQNNGV. V was cut by 1 base and J by 8 bases, with 11 bases left in between. This CDR3 spans 13 amino acids.